This T cell receptor beta chain stems from a study of CD8+CD57+ T cells in acquired aplastic anemia. About the research overall: Sorted CD4+ and CD8+ cells gave a mean 3.2 ug DNA, range about 0.19 to 27.4 ug.

Flow cytometry had shown expanded CD8+CD57+ cells in the patients chosen for sequencing. Genomic DNA was employed as the template in profiling TCR beta VDJ and CDR3. TCRdb recomputed calls from the reads with MiXCR, one row per CDR3 protein. The sample yields approximately 130,000 distinct CDR3 sequences, almost 40% seen once. From germline, CDR1 is WNHNN and CDR2 SYGVQD (reference sequence). CDR3 length equals 14 residues. V was shortened by 0 bases and J by 4 bases, with 9 bases between the two germline ends. This receptor was identified in a human donor with aplastic anemia. The sequenced material came from sorted CD4+, CD8+, or CD8+CD57+ T cells (not recorded which) from PBMCs. This chain uses TRBV10-1 with TRBJ2-5; D gene ambiguous. CDR3 in amino acids: CASSESGRRETQYF. CDR3 DNA: TGCGCCAGCAGTGAGTCTGGCCGGAGAGAGACCCAGTACTTC.